These 20 T cell receptor beta chains were all obtained from the same sample, sequenced in a study of early T cells in non-severe SARS-CoV-2 infection. TCRdb fed the 5' RACE reads into MiXCR, producing one record per CDR3 protein. Of about 89,000 distinct CDR3 sequences listed, roughly 15% are singletons. The input for sequencing was whole blood, taken at baseline. The source of these receptors is an adult who was a healthcare worker with PCR-confirmed SARS-CoV-2 infection or an uninfected control (not recorded which).

This clonotype was observed once. This chain links TRBV18 with TRBJ1-1; no clear D gene. CDR3 size: 13 residues. Germline assignment: CDR1 KGHSH and CDR2 LQKENI. The V and J ends lost 2 bases and 3 bases respectively, with 7 bases between them. The CDR3 reads CASSPGFHTEAFF. CDR3 bases: TGTGCCAGCTCACCAGGGTTCCACACTGAAGCTTTCTTT.

This clonotype was counted only a few times. The V gene is TRBV6-5, the J gene TRBJ2-7; either TRBD1 or TRBD2 may supply D (5 bases each). Germline CDR1 is MNHEY and CDR2 is SVGAGI. The ends were cut back, 0 bases at V and 7 bases at J, with 13 bases in the middle. The CDR3 totals 14 residues. The CDR3 DNA reads TGTGCCAGCAGTTACTCGACGGGGCATAAGGAGCAGTACTTC. Its protein is CASSYSTGHKEQYF.

The genes are TRBV5-1 and TRBJ2-7; D may match TRBD1 or TRBD2 (5 bases each). This CDR3 region has 13 residues. V lost 4 bases, J lost 4 bases, and 12 bases lay in between. Germline V gene sequence: CDR1 SGHRS, CDR2 YFSETQ. The CDR3 DNA sequence: TGCGCCAGCAGCCAAGGGACCTGGTACGAGCAGTACTTC. Translated: CASSQGTWYEQYF.

This clonotype was found a few times. The chain uses TRBV12-3 or TRBV12-4 and TRBJ1-5; perhaps TRBD1 as D (5 bases). Trimming shortened V by 3 bases and J by 3 bases, and 9 bases separated the two germline ends. The CDR3 is 14 residues long. The CDR3 loop is CASSFRGYNQPQHF. The CDR3 nucleotides read TGTGCCAGCAGTTTCCGGGGGTACAATCAGCCCCAGCATTTT.

The chain couples TRBV7-9 to TRBJ2-5; TRBD2 agrees at 8 bases. V lost 4 bases and J lost 3; bases outside the gene matches: 1. The CDR3 consists of 13 residues. Germline V gene data show CDR1 as SEHNR and CDR2 as FQNEAQ (reference sequence). CDR3 sequence reads: CASSSAGEETQYF. The CDR3 region has the DNA TGTGCCAGCAGCTCAGCGGGGGAAGAGACCCAGTACTTC.

CDR3 nucleotides: TGTGCCAGCAGTTTGGCAGGCCCGAACTATGGCTACACCTTC. Protein product: CASSLAGPNYGYTF. The V call is TRBV28, the J call TRBJ1-2; D gene unclear. The CDR3 contains 14 residues. V lost 3 bases, J lost 2 bases, and 10 bases lay in between. Germline-derived CDR1 and CDR2 are MDHEN and SYDVKM.

The rearrangement joins TRBV2 to TRBJ1-4, with a tentative D call TRBD1 (5 bases). The CDR3 has 14 amino acids. V was cut by 5 bases and J by 8 bases, with 15 bases left in between. The germline gives CDR1 SNHLY, CDR2 FYNNEI. In DNA form, the CDR3 reads TGTGCCAGCAGTAGAAGGGACCGCTACGAAAAACTGTTTTTT. Protein product: CASSRRDRYEKLFF.

This chain uses TRBV30 with TRBJ1-1; tentative D call: TRBD1 (5 bases). CDR3 length: 13 amino acids. Trimming removed 8 bases from V and 8 bases from J, with 21 bases in between. Germline V gives CDR1 GTSNPN, CDR2 SVGIG (reference sequence). This CDR3 reads CAAYPLQAREAFF. The CDR3 DNA follows: TGTGCCGCATACCCATTACAGGCAAGGGAAGCTTTCTTT.

This clonotype turned up a few times. The rearrangement links TRBV5-1 to TRBJ2-1; TRBD1 matches at 9 bases. Germline trimming cut 1 base from V and 3 bases from J; bases unmatched to any gene: 8. CDR1 is SGHRS, CDR2 YFSETQ, per germline. The CDR3 has 17 amino acids. CDR3 sequence: CASSLLRDRVFYNEQFF. DNA of the CDR3: TGCGCCAGCAGCTTGCTCCGGGACAGGGTATTCTACAATGAGCAGTTCTTC.

This clonotype was counted ten times or more. The chain has TRBV29-1 and TRBJ2-5; 10 bases match TRBD1. Trimming at V came to 7 bases and at J to 3 bases, leaving 8 bases not matched to a gene. Germline CDR1 SQVTM, CDR2 ANQGSEA. This CDR3 spans 14 amino acids. DNA for the CDR3: TGCAGCGCCGCGGCCGGGACAGGGGAAGAGACCCAGTACTTC. Amino acids: CSAAAGTGEETQYF. Together with reference TRBV29-1 and TRBJ2-5, the CDR3 gives the full variable domain: SAVISQKPSRDICQRGTSLTIQCQVDSQVTMMFWYRQQPGQSLTLIATANQGSEATYESGFVIDKFPISRPNLTFSTLTVSNMSPEDSSIYLCSAAAGTGEETQYFGPGTRLLVL.

J is TRBJ2-3 and V is TRBV20-1; D gene ambiguous. The CDR3 spans 13 residues. Trimming shortened V by 3 bases and J by 1 base, and 8 bases separated the two germline ends. Germline loops: CDR1 DFQATT, CDR2 SNEGSKA (reference sequence). This CDR3 is CSASNGGTDTQYF. CDR3 in DNA: TGCAGTGCTAGCAATGGCGGCACAGATACGCAGTATTTT.

This clonotype came up many times. The chain carries TRBV9 and TRBJ2-2; 10 bases match TRBD2. The V segment lost 4 bases and the J segment 0 bases; nucleotides outside the gene matches: 6. Germline V gene sequence: CDR1 SGDLS, CDR2 YYNGEE. The CDR3 is 17 residues long. This chain's CDR3 is CASSFLAGVANTGELFF. The CDR3 DNA is TGTGCCAGCAGCTTTCTAGCGGGAGTCGCGAACACCGGGGAGCTGTTTTTT.

This clonotype was detected only a few times. The chain uses TRBV12-3 or TRBV12-4 and TRBJ2-3; TRBD2 matches 11 bases. With V trimmed by 5 bases and J by 7 bases, 11 bases remained unmatched. This CDR3 region has 16 residues. CDR3 sequence: CASSPPGLAGGNTQYF. The CDR3 DNA reads as TGTGCCAGCAGTCCCCCCGGACTAGCGGGTGGGAATACGCAGTATTTT.

This chain uses TRBV10-3 with TRBJ2-6; D might be TRBD2 (6 bases). The CDR3 covers 15 residues. CDR1 is ENHRY, CDR2 SYGVKD, per germline. The ends were cut back, 4 bases at V and 2 bases at J, with 9 bases in the middle. The CDR3 reads CAISGGATGANVLTF. CDR3 DNA sequence: TGTGCCATCAGTGGCGGGGCCACTGGGGCCAACGTCCTGACTTTC.

This clonotype appeared many times. The chain employs TRBV27 and TRBJ1-2, with 9 bases aligning to TRBD1. This CDR3 is built from 14 residues. Per germline, CDR1 MNHEY and CDR2 SMNVEV (reference sequence). V lost 4 bases and J lost 5; bases outside the gene matches: 5. The CDR3 sequence: CASSSRTGAYGYTF. The CDR3, as DNA: TGTGCCAGCAGTTCCCGGACAGGGGCGTATGGCTACACCTTC.

This rearrangement joins TRBV7-9 to TRBJ1-2, with TRBD1 matching over 9 bases. The CDR3 spans 15 residues. The V and J ends lost 6 bases and 3 bases, in that order; junction bases with no gene match: 8. CDR1 is SEHNR and CDR2 is FQNEAQ in the germline V gene (reference sequence). The CDR3 protein is CASSFTGGVDYGYTF. CDR3 bases: TGTGCCAGCAGTTTTACAGGGGGCGTAGACTATGGCTACACCTTC. Filled out from reference TRBV7-9 and TRBJ1-2, the complete variable domain reads DTGVSQNPRHKITKRGQNVTFRCDPISEHNRLYWYRQTLGQGPEFLTYFQNEAQLEKSRLLSDRFSAERPKGSFSTLEIQRTEQGDSAMYLCASSFTGGVDYGYTFGSGTRLTVV.

Ten or more counts support this clonotype. The chain combines TRBV6-2 or TRBV6-3 with TRBJ2-1; 12 bases agree with TRBD2. The junction had 9 bases not matched to a gene; V was cut back by 7 bases and J by 14 bases. CDR1 and CDR2 from the germline V gene are MNHEY and SVGEGT. The CDR3 length is 13 residues. The CDR3 nucleotides are TGTGCCAGCATCTTCCTAGCGGGAGGGCAGAAGTTCTTC. Protein product: CASIFLAGGQKFF.

This clonotype was detected ten times or more. V and J are TRBV4-1 and TRBJ2-2; perhaps TRBD1 as D (5 bases). CDR1 is MGHRA, CDR2 YSYEKL, per germline. The germline V and J ends were trimmed by 0 bases and 8 bases, with 13 bases remaining between them. The CDR3 contains 15 residues. CDR3 in DNA: TGCGCCAGCAGCCAAGAGGGGCACCGCCAAGGGGAGCTGTTTTTT. It translates to CASSQEGHRQGELFF.

The genes are TRBV20-1 and TRBJ2-7, with 9 bases lining up with TRBD1. The germline CDR1 and CDR2 sequences are DFQATT and SNEGSKA (reference sequence). The junction had 15 bases not matched to a gene; V was cut back by 6 bases and J by 6 bases. The CDR3 loop spans 15 amino acids. In nucleotides, the CDR3 is TGCAGTGCGCGGAAGTCCGGGACAGGGAGCCCCGAGCAGTACTTC. Encoded protein: CSARKSGTGSPEQYF.

In this sample, this clonotype turned up a few times. The chain has TRBV11-2 and TRBJ2-5; 7 bases line up with TRBD1. The CDR3 has 15 residues. V lost 4 bases and J lost 3; bases outside the gene matches: 8. Germline loops: CDR1 SGHAT, CDR2 FQNNGV. The CDR3 loop reads CASSYRDRNKETQYF. Here the CDR3 DNA reads TGTGCCAGCAGCTACCGGGACAGAAACAAAGAGACCCAGTACTTC. Using reference TRBV11-2 and TRBJ2-5 for the parts outside the CDR3, the full variable domain is EAGVAQSPRYKIIEKRQSVAFWCNPISGHATLYWYQQILGQGPKLLIQFQNNGVVDDSQLPKDRFSAERLKGVDSTLKIQPAKLEDSAVYLCASSYRDRNKETQYFGPGTRLLVL.